This note documents a single TCR beta chain sequence. Trimming left V 0 bases short and J 7 bases short, with 13 bases between. CDR3 length: 15 residues. CDR1 SEHNR and CDR2 FQNEAQ come from the germline V gene (reference sequence). This sample was included in a study of cytomegalovirus exposure and HLA in healthy donors. It was with 60 Vbeta and 13 Jbeta primers that the PCR ran. Profiled with immunoSEQ multiplex PCR; TCRdb holds only in-frame clones, not every one. The table lists fewer than 150,000 clones, approximately 80% of them singletons. The sample taken for sequencing was PBMCs. The source is a middle-aged man in good health and CMV-seropositive. The rearrangement joins TRBV7-9 to TRBJ2-1; maybe TRBD1 (7 bases). CDR3 nucleotide sequence: TGTGCCAGCAGCTTAGCGCAGACAGGGAGGAATGAGCAGTTCTTC. Amino acid sequence: CASSLAQTGRNEQFF.